This T cell receptor (beta chain) was identified during a study of spatial heterogeneity in lung cancer. Specified time point: sample taken at primary tumor resection. Unsorted whole RNA of tumor, nontumor lung or frozen PBMC was sequenced. In TCRdb, the 5' RACE reads were re-called with MiXCR into one record per CDR3 protein. The sample has thousands of distinct CDR3 sequences, approximately 9% seen once. Broader study findings: Nonsynonymous mutation counts, ubiquitous and regional, were tracked by the respective counts of ubiquitous and regional expanded TCRs. In tumors, expanded intratumoral alpha and beta TCR counts tracked mutation counts.

Judged by abundance, this clonotype is medium-sized (0.01 to 0.1%). What it binds is not known. Germline CDR1 and CDR2: MNHEY and SVGEGT. V lost 7 bases to trimming and J lost 6 bases; unmatched junction nucleotides: 19. The CDR3 sequence is 18 residues long. Here the sequenced sample was lung tumor tissue, taken at surgery. The chain joins TRBV6-2 or TRBV6-3 to TRBJ2-2; 8 bases agree with TRBD2. The clonotype comes from a female donor with early-stage non-small cell lung cancer. This chain's CDR3 is CASTYPPGTRVGAGELFF. In nucleotides, the CDR3 is TGTGCCAGCACCTACCCCCCCGGGACTAGGGTCGGGGCCGGGGAGCTGTTTTTT.